These T cell receptor beta chains were read from a single sample in a study of T cells in Graves' hyperthyroidism and ophthalmopathy. TCRdb fed the multiplex PCR reads into MiXCR, producing one record per CDR3 protein. The sample gives hundreds of thousands of distinct CDR3 sequences, roughly 13% of which show up once; less than 6% is in the top ten. The source material was blood. Source of these receptors: a woman aged 30 to 39 with Graves' hyperthyroidism that later progressed to Graves' ophthalmopathy. The CDR3 runs from the conserved cysteine through the conserved F or W. D genes are given only for firm matches. Clone size is shown for a subset of rows, as once, few, many or a class of expanded clone.

CASSGTGAISYNEQFF	TGTGCCAGCTCCGGGACAGGGGCTATCTCCTACAATGAGCAGTTCTTC	many	TRBD1	TRBV27	TRBJ2-1
CASSLIASWDEQYF	TGCGCCAGCAGCTTGATCGCTAGCTGGGACGAGCAGTACTTC	-	-	TRBV5-1	TRBJ2-7
CASSISRGRGSGNEQFF	TGTGCCAGTAGTATCTCCCGCGGGAGAGGCTCGGGAAATGAGCAGTTCTTC	many	TRBD2	TRBV19	TRBJ2-1
CAISAGTSGGTYEQYF	TGTGCCATCAGTGCCGGGACTAGCGGGGGGACCTACGAGCAGTACTTC	few	TRBD2	TRBV10-3	TRBJ2-7
CASSDKGSTGELFF	TGTGCCAGCAGTGACAAGGGGAGCACCGGGGAGCTGTTTTTT	few	-	TRBV6-4	TRBJ2-2
CASSTPGQGYQPQHF	TGTGCCAGCAGTACCCCGGGACAGGGGTATCAGCCCCAGCATTTT	few	TRBD1	TRBV6-1	TRBJ1-5
CAIAPTGTGANTDTQYF	TGTGCCATCGCTCCGACCGGGACAGGGGCTAACACAGATACGCAGTATTTT	-	TRBD1	TRBV10-3	TRBJ2-3
CASSKGRGSKNSNQPQHF	TGTGCCAGTAGTAAGGGGAGAGGTTCAAAGAATAGCAATCAGCCCCAGCATTTT	many	-	TRBV19	TRBJ1-5
CASSETSGSTNEQFF	TGTGCCAGCAGTGAAACTAGCGGGAGTACGAATGAGCAGTTCTTC	-	TRBD2	TRBV27	TRBJ2-1
CASSDGGKGGPEAFF	TGTGCCAGCAGTGATGGGGGAAAGGGTGGACCTGAAGCTTTCTTT	many	-	TRBV6-1	TRBJ1-1
CSAAGREGQQNIQYF	TGCAGTGCTGCAGGGCGGGAGGGCCAACAAAACATTCAGTACTTC	few	TRBD2	TRBV20-1	TRBJ2-4
CASSPQGYDYGYTF	TGTGCCAGCAGCCCCCAGGGTTATGACTATGGCTACACCTTC	many	-	TRBV3-1	TRBJ1-2
CACVPGVSYEQYF	TGTGCCTGCGTCCCAGGGGTCTCCTACGAGCAGTACTTC	many	-	TRBV30	TRBJ2-7
CASSSWTAGNTGELFF	TGTGCCAGCAGCTCCTGGACCGCCGGGAACACCGGGGAGCTGTTTTTT	many	-	TRBV12-3/TRBV12-4	TRBJ2-2
CASNVGGEETQYF	TGTGCCAGCAACGTGGGGGGGGAAGAGACCCAGTACTTC	many	TRBD2	TRBV3-1	TRBJ2-5
CASSYLGITYEQYF	TGTGCCAGCAGTTACCTGGGGATAACATACGAGCAGTACTTC	-	-	TRBV6-5	TRBJ2-7
CASSLGPGLYNEQFF	TGTGCCAGCAGCTTAGGCCCGGGACTATACAATGAGCAGTTCTTC	many	TRBD2	TRBV7-2	TRBJ2-1
CASSPGSGGQETQYF	TGCGCCAGCAGCCCCGGGAGCGGGGGGCAAGAGACCCAGTACTTC	many	TRBD2	TRBV5-1	TRBJ2-5
CAWTSQGVYGYTF	TGTGCCTGGACTAGTCAGGGTGTCTATGGCTACACCTTC	many	-	TRBV30	TRBJ1-2
CSARAARQETQYF	TGCAGTGCTAGGGCGGCCAGACAAGAGACCCAGTACTTC	few	-	TRBV20-1	TRBJ2-5
CASSFPQTSNGYTF	TGTGCCAGCAGTTTTCCACAGACAAGTAATGGCTACACCTTC	many	-	TRBV28	TRBJ1-2
CASRDIGSDMNEQFF	TGTGCCAGCAGAGATATTGGGTCCGACATGAATGAGCAGTTCTTC	-	-	TRBV5-4	TRBJ2-1
CASRRGGEQYF	TGTGCCAGCAGGAGGGGAGGCGAGCAGTACTTC	many	-	TRBV27	TRBJ2-7
CASSHRSSYQPQHF	TGTGCCAGCAGCCATAGGAGTTCCTATCAGCCCCAGCATTTT	many	-	TRBV3-1	TRBJ1-5
CASSPTSGSYETQYF	TGTGCCAGCAGCCCGACTAGCGGGAGTTACGAGACCCAGTACTTC	many	TRBD2	TRBV27	TRBJ2-5
CASRRGARSTDTQYF	TGTGCCAGCAGAAGGGGGGCGAGGAGCACAGATACGCAGTATTTT	many	-	TRBV27	TRBJ2-3
CAWNGPPRGDIQYF	TGTGCCTGGAATGGACCCCCACGAGGGGACATTCAGTACTTC	many	-	TRBV30	TRBJ2-4
CASSLDSGISTDTQYF	TGTGCCAGCAGCTTAGACAGCGGGATAAGCACAGATACGCAGTATTTT	many	TRBD2	TRBV7-2	TRBJ2-3
CASGLEVAGGYEQYF	TGTGCCAGCGGTTTAGAGGTAGCGGGAGGCTACGAGCAGTACTTC	-	TRBD2	TRBV12-3/TRBV12-4	TRBJ2-7
CASSPDSSQPQHF	TGTGCCAGCTCACCGGATTCGTCACAGCCCCAGCATTTT	many	-	TRBV18	TRBJ1-5
CASGLVLRSGNTIYF	TGTGCTAGTGGTTTGGTACTGAGGTCTGGAAACACCATATATTTT	many	-	TRBV12-5	TRBJ1-3
CASSYSLQGITDTQYF	TGTGCCAGCAGTTACTCGTTACAGGGGATAACAGATACGCAGTATTTT	many	TRBD1	TRBV6-2/TRBV6-3	TRBJ2-3
CASSEGGPGHYEQYF	TGTGCCAGCAGTGAAGGGGGACCAGGACACTACGAGCAGTACTTC	-	-	TRBV6-4	TRBJ2-7
CASSGTDRGHQPQHF	TGTGCCAGTAGTGGGACTGACAGGGGGCATCAGCCCCAGCATTTT	few	TRBD1	TRBV19	TRBJ1-5
CASSEPPRGASYEQYF	TGTGCCAGCAGCGAACCACCCAGGGGCGCATCCTACGAGCAGTACTTC	few	-	TRBV7-9	TRBJ2-7
CASSSFPRERQFF	TGTGCCAGCAGTAGCTTCCCGAGGGAACGGCAGTTCTTC	many	-	TRBV28	TRBJ2-1
CASSSWGQATSGPYNEQFF	TGTGCCAGCAGCTCGTGGGGACAAGCGACTAGCGGGCCATACAATGAGCAGTTCTTC	many	TRBD2	TRBV11-3	TRBJ2-1
CASSTGTSGVGLHNEQFF	TGTGCCAGCAGCACCGGGACTAGCGGAGTTGGGCTCCACAATGAGCAGTTCTTC	few	TRBD2	TRBV3-1	TRBJ2-1
CASSVPGSDTQYF	TGTGCCAGCAGTGTCCCGGGTTCAGATACGCAGTATTTT	few	-	TRBV2	TRBJ2-3
CASTATDTQYF	TGTGCCAGCACTGCCACAGATACGCAGTATTTT	many	-	TRBV28	TRBJ2-3